This T cell receptor (beta chain) stems from a study of a mutant IDH1 vaccine in newly diagnosed glioma. About the research overall: Investigators started vaccination 4-6 weeks after radiotherapy alone, or with temozolomide cycles. Pretreatment consisted of radiotherapy, temozolomide, or both, with most receiving both.

Details on this clone: Its antigen is undetermined.

Time point noted: week 11, during vaccination. Vaccination comprised doses that each held 300 ug of mutant IDH1 20-mer peptide, plus topical imiquimod. Measured with immunoSEQ multiplex PCR; TCRdb has only the in-frame clones, and not every one. The sample contains about 120,000 clones, roughly 77% of which appear only once. The sequencing used PBMCs, collected from a glioma patient whose treatment included an IDH1 peptide vaccine. The clonotype comes from a man between 35 and 55 years old with glioma.

CDR3 DNA: TGTGCCAGCAGTTCTGTGGACAGGGAAAGGGGAGATACGCAGTATTTT. Its translation is CASSSVDRERGDTQYF. The chain combines TRBV28 with TRBJ2-3, with 8 bases lining up with TRBD1. V trimming: 4 bases; J trimming: 5 bases; junction bases outside the gene matches: 11. The germline gives CDR1 MDHEN, CDR2 SYDVKM. This CDR3 contains 16 residues.